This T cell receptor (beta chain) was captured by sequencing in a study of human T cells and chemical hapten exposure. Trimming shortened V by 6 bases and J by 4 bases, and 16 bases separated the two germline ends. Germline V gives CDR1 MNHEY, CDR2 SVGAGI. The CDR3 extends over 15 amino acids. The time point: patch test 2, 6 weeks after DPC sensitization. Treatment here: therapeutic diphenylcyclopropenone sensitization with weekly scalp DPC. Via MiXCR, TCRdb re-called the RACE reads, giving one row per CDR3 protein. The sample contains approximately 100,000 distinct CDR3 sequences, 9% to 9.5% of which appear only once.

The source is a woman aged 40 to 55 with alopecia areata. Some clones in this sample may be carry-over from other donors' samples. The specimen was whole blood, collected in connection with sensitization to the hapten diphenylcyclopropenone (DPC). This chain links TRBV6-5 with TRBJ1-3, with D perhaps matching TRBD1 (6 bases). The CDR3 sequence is CASRITQGTGNTIYF. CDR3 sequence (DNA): TGTGCCAGCAGGATTACTCAGGGGACCGGAAACACCATATATTTT.